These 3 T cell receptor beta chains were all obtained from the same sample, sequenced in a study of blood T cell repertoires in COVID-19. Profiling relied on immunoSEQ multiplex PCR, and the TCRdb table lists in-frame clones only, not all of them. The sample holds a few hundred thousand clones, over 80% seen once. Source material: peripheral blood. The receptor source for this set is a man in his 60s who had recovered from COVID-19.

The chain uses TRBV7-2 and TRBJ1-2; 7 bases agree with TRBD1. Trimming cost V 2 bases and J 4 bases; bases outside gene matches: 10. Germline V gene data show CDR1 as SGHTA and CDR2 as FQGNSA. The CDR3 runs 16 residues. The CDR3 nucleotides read TGTGCCAGCAGCTTAACCACAGGGGCCCGGGGCTATGGCTACACCTTC. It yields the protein CASSLTTGARGYGYTF. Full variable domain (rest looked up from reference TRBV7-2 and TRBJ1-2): GAGVSQSPSNKVTEKGKDVELRCDPISGHTALYWYRQSLGQGLEFLIYFQGNSAPDKSGLPSDRFSAERTGGSVSTLTIQRTQQEDSAVYLCASSLTTGARGYGYTFGSGTRLTVV.

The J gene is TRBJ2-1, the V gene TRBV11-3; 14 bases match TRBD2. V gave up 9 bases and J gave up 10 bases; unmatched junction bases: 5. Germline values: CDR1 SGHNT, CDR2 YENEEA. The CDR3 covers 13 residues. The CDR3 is CASGTSGRSEQFF. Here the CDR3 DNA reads TGTGCCAGTGGGACTAGCGGGAGATCGGAGCAGTTCTTC.

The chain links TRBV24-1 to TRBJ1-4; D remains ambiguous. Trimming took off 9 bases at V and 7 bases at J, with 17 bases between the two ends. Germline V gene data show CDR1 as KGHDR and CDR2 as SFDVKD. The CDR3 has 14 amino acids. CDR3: CATVDPLESEKLFF. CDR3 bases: TGTGCCACCGTTGATCCCCTGGAGAGTGAAAAACTGTTTTTT.